This TCR beta chain was recovered during a study of blood T cell repertoires in COVID-19. Study overall: The origin of the acute and convalescent COVID-19 samples was the United States, Italy and Spain.

In the authors' workflow: Nucleated cell counts were estimated from reference gene primer amplification. The data were produced by immunoSEQ multiplex PCR, yet TCRdb's version contains in-frame clones alone and is incomplete. For V, J and clone size, that table is used; D and trimming come from the DNA. Altogether fewer than 60,000 clones are present, around 84% being singletons, with the ten largest covering 7.5% to 8.5%. Germline V gene lookup returns CDR1 SGHVS and CDR2 FQNEAQ. The CDR3 loop spans 16 amino acids. The V and J ends lost 5 bases and 1 base, in that order; junction bases with no gene match: 7.

The chain combines TRBV7-8 with TRBJ1-5, with 8 bases matching TRBD1. This TCR was sampled from a human donor in a cohort sampled during active COVID-19. The material sequenced was peripheral blood. CDR3 in amino acids: CASSAQGASSNQPQHF. The CDR3 DNA reads TGTGCCAGCAGCGCTCAGGGGGCGTCGAGCAATCAGCCCCAGCATTTT.